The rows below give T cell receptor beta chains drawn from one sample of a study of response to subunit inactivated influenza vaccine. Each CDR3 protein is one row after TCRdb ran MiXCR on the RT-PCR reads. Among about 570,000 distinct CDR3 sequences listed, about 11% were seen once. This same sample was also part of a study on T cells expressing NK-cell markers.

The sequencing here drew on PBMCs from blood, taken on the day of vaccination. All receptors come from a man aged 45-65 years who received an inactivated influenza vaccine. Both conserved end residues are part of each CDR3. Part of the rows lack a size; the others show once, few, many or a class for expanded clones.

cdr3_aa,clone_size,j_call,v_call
CASSYGARQHEQFF,.,TRBJ2-1,TRBV6-5
CSIREDYYEQYF,few,TRBJ2-7,TRBV29-1
CASTLLAGSGKADTQYF,.,TRBJ2-3,TRBV5-8
CASSLGVDSRIDTQYF,few,TRBJ2-3,TRBV5-1
CASSKAGAFSYEQYF,.,TRBJ2-7,TRBV9
CASSPITGGANGYTF,few,TRBJ1-2,TRBV3-1
CASSFRGASGGSSYEQYF,.,TRBJ2-7,TRBV7-3
CASQYPGRGYNEQFF,many,TRBJ2-1,TRBV7-9
CASSPDRHYEQYF,.,TRBJ2-7,TRBV18
CSAREGFNGELFF,.,TRBJ2-2,TRBV20-1
CSARIREGGHEKLFF,many,TRBJ1-4,TRBV20-1
CASGSQGNIQYF,.,TRBJ2-4,TRBV28
CATGHIKGFF,few,TRBJ2-1,TRBV28
CAIMTAGNTIYF,.,TRBJ1-3,TRBV10-3
CASSLGTGGSYEQFF,.,TRBJ2-1,TRBV7-2
CATGTGRPHNEQFF,.,TRBJ2-1,TRBV6-2/TRBV6-3
CASSLGTSGPSSYEQYF,.,TRBJ2-7,TRBV7-8
CASSLELGDTQYF,many,TRBJ2-3,TRBV5-1
CSAKGPTNEKLFF,.,TRBJ1-4,TRBV20-1
CASSFWDTPLSLSGANVLTF,few,TRBJ2-6,TRBV12-3/TRBV12-4
CASSYISSRAAVGTGELFF,few,TRBJ2-2,TRBV11-1
CASSQTGTGLNEQFF,.,TRBJ2-1,TRBV12-3/TRBV12-4
CASSLTGLTETQYF,many,TRBJ2-5,TRBV13
CASNSGTSFYNEQFF,.,TRBJ2-1,TRBV28
CASSLTAVGQPQHF,many,TRBJ1-5,TRBV12-3/TRBV12-4
CASSWTSDTGELFF,.,TRBJ2-2,TRBV18
CASSSRGDRAEKLFF,few,TRBJ1-4,TRBV7-6
CASSFGYPPTNEQFF,.,TRBJ2-1,TRBV5-6
CASSSPLADSYEQYF,few,TRBJ2-7,TRBV5-6
CASSRGTGASNQPQHF,many,TRBJ1-5,TRBV12-3/TRBV12-4
CASSPYSGRYHEQYF,few,TRBJ2-7,TRBV4-2
CASSLFRESNYGYTF,many,TRBJ1-2,TRBV4-2
CASSLFRGGGAQTQYF,few,TRBJ2-5,TRBV7-2
CASTPGIPSYSNQPQHF,.,TRBJ1-5,TRBV12-3/TRBV12-4
CASSFPAGVSNQPQHF,.,TRBJ1-5,TRBV5-8
CASSLDPTSGRSEQFF,few,TRBJ2-1,TRBV5-1
CATISEPYNEQFF,.,TRBJ2-1,TRBV19
CASSSRGPGGTEAFF,.,TRBJ1-1,TRBV7-9
CASSYFRDRVSRAKNIQYF,few,TRBJ2-4,TRBV6-2/TRBV6-3
CASSSFGQTYEQYF,few,TRBJ2-7,TRBV6-2/TRBV6-3
CASTIEAGVGNIQYF,many,TRBJ2-4,TRBV6-2/TRBV6-3
CASTPRYYGTDTQYF,.,TRBJ2-3,TRBV6-1